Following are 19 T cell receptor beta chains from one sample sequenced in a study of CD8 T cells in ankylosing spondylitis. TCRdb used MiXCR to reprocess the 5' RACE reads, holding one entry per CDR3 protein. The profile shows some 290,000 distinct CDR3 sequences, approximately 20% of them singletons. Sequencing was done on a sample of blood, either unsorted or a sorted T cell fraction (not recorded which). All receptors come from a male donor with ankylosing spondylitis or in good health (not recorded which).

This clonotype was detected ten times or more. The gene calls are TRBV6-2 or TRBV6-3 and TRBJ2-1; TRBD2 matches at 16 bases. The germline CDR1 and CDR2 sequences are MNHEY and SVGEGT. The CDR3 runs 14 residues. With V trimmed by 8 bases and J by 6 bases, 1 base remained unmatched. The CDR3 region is CASGTSGGANEQFF. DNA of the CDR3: TGTGCCAGCGGGACTAGCGGGGGGGCCAATGAGCAGTTCTTC.

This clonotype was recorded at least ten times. The CDR3 DNA sequence: TGCAGTGCAGCTAGCGGGAGCTCCTACAATGAGCAGTTCTTC. Protein sequence: CSAASGSSYNEQFF. This sequence joins TRBV20-1 and TRBJ2-1; 10 positions match TRBD2. This CDR3 spans 14 amino acids. The germline CDR1 and CDR2 sequences are DFQATT and SNEGSKA (reference sequence). Trimming removed 6 bases from V and 0 bases from J; junction bases left unmatched: 2.

CDR3: CASSQVTGAPSYEQYV. CDR3 DNA sequence: TGTGCCAGCAGCCAAGTAACAGGGGCCCCATCCTACGAGCAGTACGTC. The chain employs TRBV3-1 and TRBJ2-7; the match to TRBD1 covers 7 bases. With V trimmed by 1 base and J by 1 base, 7 bases remained unmatched. This CDR3 spans 16 amino acids. Germline V gives CDR1 LGHDT, CDR2 YNNKEL (reference sequence).

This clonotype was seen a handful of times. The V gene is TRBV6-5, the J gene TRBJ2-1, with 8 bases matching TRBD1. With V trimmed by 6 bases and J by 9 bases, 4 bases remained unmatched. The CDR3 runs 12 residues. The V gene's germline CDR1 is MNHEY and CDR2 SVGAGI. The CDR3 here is CASRTGQGEQFF. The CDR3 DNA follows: TGTGCCAGCAGAACTGGACAGGGTGAGCAGTTCTTC.

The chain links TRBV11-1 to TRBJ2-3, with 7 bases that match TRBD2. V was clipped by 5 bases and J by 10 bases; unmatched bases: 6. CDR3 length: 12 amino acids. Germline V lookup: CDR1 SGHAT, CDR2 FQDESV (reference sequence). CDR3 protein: CASSLLAGAQYF. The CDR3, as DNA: TGTGCCAGCAGCCTCTTGGCGGGGGCGCAGTATTTT.

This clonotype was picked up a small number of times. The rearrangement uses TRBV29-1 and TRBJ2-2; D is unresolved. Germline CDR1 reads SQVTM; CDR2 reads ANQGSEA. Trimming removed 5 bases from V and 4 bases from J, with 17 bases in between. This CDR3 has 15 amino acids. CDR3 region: CSVSDPRMVTGELFF. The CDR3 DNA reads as TGCAGCGTTTCGGACCCTAGAATGGTCACCGGGGAGCTGTTTTTT.

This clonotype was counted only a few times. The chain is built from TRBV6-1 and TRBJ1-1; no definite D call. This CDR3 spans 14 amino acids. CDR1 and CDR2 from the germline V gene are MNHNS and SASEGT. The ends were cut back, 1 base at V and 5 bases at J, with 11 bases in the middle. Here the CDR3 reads CASSEDTRWTEAFF. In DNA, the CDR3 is TGTGCCAGCAGTGAAGACACTCGATGGACTGAAGCTTTCTTT.

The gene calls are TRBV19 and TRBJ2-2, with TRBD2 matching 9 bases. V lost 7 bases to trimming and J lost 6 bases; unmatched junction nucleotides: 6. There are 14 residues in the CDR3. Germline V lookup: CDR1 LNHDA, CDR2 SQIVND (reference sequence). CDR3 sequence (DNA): TGTGCCAGTAAGGGGACTAGCTGGGCCGGGGAGCTGTTTTTT. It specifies CASKGTSWAGELFF.

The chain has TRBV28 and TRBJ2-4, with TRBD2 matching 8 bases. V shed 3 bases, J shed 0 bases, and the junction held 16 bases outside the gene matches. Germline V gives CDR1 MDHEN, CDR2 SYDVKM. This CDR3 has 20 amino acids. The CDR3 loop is CASSFGLAAGAGGAKNIQYF. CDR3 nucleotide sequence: TGTGCCAGCAGTTTTGGCTTAGCCGCGGGCGCGGGGGGAGCCAAAAACATTCAGTACTTC.

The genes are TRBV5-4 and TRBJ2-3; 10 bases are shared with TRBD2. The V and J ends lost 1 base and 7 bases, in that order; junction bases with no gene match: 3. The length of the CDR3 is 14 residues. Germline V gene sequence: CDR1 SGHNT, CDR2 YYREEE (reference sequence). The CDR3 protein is CASSLQAGGNTQYF. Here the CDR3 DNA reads TGTGCCAGCAGCTTGCAAGCGGGAGGGAATACGCAGTATTTT. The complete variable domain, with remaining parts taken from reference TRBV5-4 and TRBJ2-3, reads ETGVTQSPTHLIKTRGQQVTLRCSSQSGHNTVSWYQQALGQGPQFIFQYYREEENGRGNFPPRFSGLQFPNYSSELNVNALELDDSALYLCASSLQAGGNTQYFGPGTRLTVL.

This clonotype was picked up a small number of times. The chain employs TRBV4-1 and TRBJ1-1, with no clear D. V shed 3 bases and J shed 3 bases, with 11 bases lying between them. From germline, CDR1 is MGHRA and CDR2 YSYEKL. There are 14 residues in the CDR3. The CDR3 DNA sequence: TGCGCCAGCAGCCAGCAACTACGGGACACTGAAGCTTTCTTT. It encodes CASSQQLRDTEAFF.

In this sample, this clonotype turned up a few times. The DNA of the CDR3 is TGTGCCAGCAGAACTGACAGGGGCTCTGGAAACACCATATATTTT. This gives the protein CASRTDRGSGNTIYF. This chain connects TRBV2 to TRBJ1-3; TRBD1 matches 8 bases. V lost 6 bases to trimming and J lost 0 bases; unmatched junction nucleotides: 4. The CDR3 has 15 amino acids. CDR1 SNHLY and CDR2 FYNNEI come from the germline V gene.

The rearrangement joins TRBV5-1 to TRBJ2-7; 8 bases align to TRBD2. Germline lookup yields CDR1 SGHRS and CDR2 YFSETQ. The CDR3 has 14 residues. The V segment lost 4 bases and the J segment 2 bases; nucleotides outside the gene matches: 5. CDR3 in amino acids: CASSQGLGAYEQYV. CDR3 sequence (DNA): TGCGCCAGCAGCCAGGGACTAGGAGCCTACGAGCAGTACGTC.

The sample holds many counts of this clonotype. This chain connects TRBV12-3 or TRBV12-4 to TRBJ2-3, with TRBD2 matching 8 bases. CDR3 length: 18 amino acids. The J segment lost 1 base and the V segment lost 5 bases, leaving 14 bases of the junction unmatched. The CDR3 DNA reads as TGTGCCAGCAGTCTAACCGTGGGGAGCGGGGGAGGCACAGATACGCAGTATTTT. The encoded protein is CASSLTVGSGGGTDTQYF.

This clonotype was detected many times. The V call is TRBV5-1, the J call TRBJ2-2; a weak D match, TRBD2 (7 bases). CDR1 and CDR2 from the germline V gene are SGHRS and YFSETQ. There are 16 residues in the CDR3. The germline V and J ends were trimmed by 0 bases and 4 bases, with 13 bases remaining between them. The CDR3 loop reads CASSLDGGASTGELFF. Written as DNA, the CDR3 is TGCGCCAGCAGCTTGGATGGGGGGGCGAGCACCGGGGAGCTGTTTTTT.

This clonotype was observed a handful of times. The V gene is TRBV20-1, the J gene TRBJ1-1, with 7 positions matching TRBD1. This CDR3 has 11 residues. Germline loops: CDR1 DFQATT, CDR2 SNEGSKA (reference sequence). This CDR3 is CMADRYGEAFF. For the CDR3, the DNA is TGCATGGCGGACAGGTATGGAGAAGCTTTCTTT.

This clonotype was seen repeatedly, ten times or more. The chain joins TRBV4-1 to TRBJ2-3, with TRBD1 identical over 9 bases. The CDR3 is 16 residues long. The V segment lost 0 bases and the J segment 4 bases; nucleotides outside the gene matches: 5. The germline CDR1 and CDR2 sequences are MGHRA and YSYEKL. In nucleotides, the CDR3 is TGCGCCAGCAGCCAAGAGACAGGGGGTAGGGCAGATACGCAGTATTTT. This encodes CASSQETGGRADTQYF.

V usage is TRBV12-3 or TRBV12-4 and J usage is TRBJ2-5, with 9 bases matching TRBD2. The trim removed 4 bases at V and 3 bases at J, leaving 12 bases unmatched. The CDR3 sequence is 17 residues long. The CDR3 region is CASSSSTGLAHKETQYF. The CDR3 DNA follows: TGTGCCAGCAGTTCATCAACTGGACTAGCGCATAAAGAGACCCAGTACTTC.

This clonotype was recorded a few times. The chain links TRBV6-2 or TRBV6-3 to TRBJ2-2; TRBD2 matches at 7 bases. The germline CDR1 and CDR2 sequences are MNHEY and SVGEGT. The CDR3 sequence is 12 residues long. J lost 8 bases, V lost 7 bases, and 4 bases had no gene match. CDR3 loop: CASIAGVGELFF. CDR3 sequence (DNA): TGTGCCAGCATTGCGGGAGTGGGGGAGCTGTTTTTT.